What follows describes a single T cell receptor beta chain. The entry originates in a study of blood T cell repertoires in COVID-19. Whole-study context: Sites in the United States, Italy and Spain provided acute and convalescent COVID-19 samples. From T cells, B-cell-depleted T cells, or PBMCs came the material, which was cDNA or gDNA.

There are 17 residues in the CDR3. V dropped 2 bases and J dropped 0 bases, with 11 bases sitting between them. CDR1 is SGHVS, CDR2 FNYEAQ, per germline. Original data processing: Estimation of nucleated cell counts was performed using reference gene primer amplification. Generated by immunoSEQ multiplex PCR, the TCRdb table keeps only in-frame clones and is missing some. The DNA was the basis for D and trimming; V, J and clone size are from that table. Of roughly 64,000 clones listed, 85% to 90% are singletons. Sample: peripheral blood. The clonotype was recovered from a man aged 45 to 65 with active COVID-19. V usage is TRBV7-6 and J usage is TRBJ2-6, with D perhaps matching TRBD2 (6 bases). DNA for the CDR3: TGTGCCAGCAGCTTAAGAATGGGAGGCTCTGGGGCCAACGTCCTGACTTTC. Protein: CASSLRMGGSGANVLTF.